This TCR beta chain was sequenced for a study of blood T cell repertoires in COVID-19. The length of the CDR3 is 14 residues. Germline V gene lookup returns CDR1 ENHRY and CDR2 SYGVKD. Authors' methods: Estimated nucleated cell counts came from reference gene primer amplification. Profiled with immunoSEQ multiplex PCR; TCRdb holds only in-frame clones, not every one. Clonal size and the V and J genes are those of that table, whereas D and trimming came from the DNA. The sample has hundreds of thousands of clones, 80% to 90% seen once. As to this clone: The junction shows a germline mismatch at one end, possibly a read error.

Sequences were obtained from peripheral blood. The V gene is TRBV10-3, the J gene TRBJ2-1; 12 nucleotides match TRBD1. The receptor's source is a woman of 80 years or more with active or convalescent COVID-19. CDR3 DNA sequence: TGTGCCACCAGTGGGACAGGGGGCTTCCATGAGCAGTTCTTC. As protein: CATSGTGGFHEQFF.